The 2 T cell receptor beta chains below were found in one sample sequenced in a study of cytomegalovirus exposure and HLA in healthy donors. Amplification used 60 Vbeta primers and 13 Jbeta primers. Here immunoSEQ multiplex PCR was the method, and the copy in TCRdb shows in-frame clones only, minus some. Here the sample spans about 85,000 clones, about 80% being singletons. Sequencing input: PBMCs. Receptors were obtained from a man aged 50-60 years in good health and CMV-seropositive.

This clone was seen just once. This chain joins TRBV5-1 and TRBJ1-1; D is unresolved. Germline V gives CDR1 SGHRS, CDR2 YFSETQ. V lost 2 bases and J lost 9, with 14 bases in between. The CDR3 is 13 amino acids. DNA of the CDR3: TGCGCCAGCAGCTTTGAGGGCAATGTTAAAGCTTTCTTT. This sequence encodes CASSFEGNVKAFF.

V gene TRBV7-7 combines with J gene TRBJ2-7; perhaps TRBD1 as D (5 bases). There are 14 residues in the CDR3. The ends were cut back, 4 bases at V and 2 bases at J, with 12 bases in the middle. Germline CDR1 reads SSHAT; CDR2 reads FNYEAQ (reference sequence). CDR3 region: CASSSPDSPYEQYF. The CDR3 coding sequence is TGTGCCAGCAGCTCCCCCGACAGTCCCTACGAGCAGTACTTC.